Listed below are T cell receptor beta chains from one sample, sequenced in a study of cytomegalovirus exposure and HLA in healthy donors. Here immunoSEQ multiplex PCR was the method, and the copy in TCRdb shows in-frame clones only, minus some. The data show about 82,000 clones, under 80% seen once. Sequenced sample: PBMCs. The source is a human donor in good health. Each CDR3 is given with its conserved first and last residue. A D gene is named only where the DNA matches it firmly. Only some rows state a clone size, as once, few, many or a class for expanded clones.

v_call: TRBV25-1; j_call: TRBJ1-4; clone_size: NA; d_call: TRBD1; cdr3_nt: TGTGCCAGCAGTGCCCCGGGACAGAGAAATAAAAAACTGTTTTTT; cdr3_aa: CASSAPGQRNKKLFF
v_call: TRBV5-6; j_call: TRBJ1-1; clone_size: NA; d_call: NA; cdr3_nt: TGTGCCAGCAGCACCCAGGATTGGGAAGCTTTCTTT; cdr3_aa: CASSTQDWEAFF
v_call: TRBV6-1; j_call: TRBJ2-7; clone_size: NA; d_call: NA; cdr3_nt: TGTGCCAGCGTGCGCGGGAACTACGAGCAGTACTTC; cdr3_aa: CASVRGNYEQYF
v_call: TRBV5-6; j_call: TRBJ1-6; clone_size: NA; d_call: TRBD1; cdr3_nt: TGTGCCAGCAGCTTGGGGACAGGGGGTTTCTCCTATAATTCACCCCTCCACTTT; cdr3_aa: CASSLGTGGFSYNSPLHF
v_call: TRBV9; j_call: TRBJ2-1; clone_size: NA; d_call: TRBD2; cdr3_nt: TGTGCCAGCAGCGCGGGGGCTAGCGGGGGGGCTGATGAGCAGTTCTTC; cdr3_aa: CASSAGASGGADEQFF
v_call: TRBV4-3; j_call: TRBJ1-2; clone_size: NA; d_call: TRBD1; cdr3_nt: TGCGCCAGCAGCCAAGAGGCAGGGGGCTACTATGGCTACACCTTC; cdr3_aa: CASSQEAGGYYGYTF
v_call: TRBV7-2; j_call: TRBJ2-5; clone_size: NA; d_call: TRBD2; cdr3_nt: TGTGCCAGCAGCTTAATCGGGACTAGCGGGGGGGGGTGGGGGACCCAGTACTTC; cdr3_aa: CASSLIGTSGGGWGTQYF
v_call: TRBV10-3; j_call: TRBJ2-7; clone_size: NA; d_call: NA; cdr3_nt: TGTGCCATCAGTTTCGCGGGCCTTTCCTACGAGCAGTACTTC; cdr3_aa: CAISFAGLSYEQYF
v_call: TRBV5-1; j_call: TRBJ2-7; clone_size: NA; d_call: NA; cdr3_nt: TGCGCCAGCAGCTTGACTAGCTCCTACGAGCAGTACTTC; cdr3_aa: CASSLTSSYEQYF
v_call: TRBV7-6; j_call: TRBJ1-4; clone_size: many; d_call: NA; cdr3_nt: TGTGCCAGCAGCTTTACAGTTTTGGGGGCGAGGGGTGAAAAACTGTTTTTT; cdr3_aa: CASSFTVLGARGEKLFF
v_call: TRBV7-6; j_call: TRBJ2-5; clone_size: NA; d_call: TRBD1; cdr3_nt: TGTGCCAGCAGCACAAGACAGGGGGTGGAGACCCAGTACTTC; cdr3_aa: CASSTRQGVETQYF
v_call: TRBV4-3; j_call: TRBJ1-3; clone_size: few; d_call: TRBD1; cdr3_nt: TGCGCCAGCAGCCTCCGGACAGGGGGTGGAAACACCATATATTTT; cdr3_aa: CASSLRTGGGNTIYF
v_call: TRBV7-6; j_call: TRBJ2-5; clone_size: NA; d_call: TRBD2; cdr3_nt: TGTGCCAGCAGCATACCGGGACTAGCGGGGGAGCTTCAAGAGACCCAGTACTTC; cdr3_aa: CASSIPGLAGELQETQYF
v_call: TRBV5-6; j_call: TRBJ2-7; clone_size: NA; d_call: NA; cdr3_nt: TGTGCCAGCAGCAGGACTGAGTCAGACGCCTACGAGCAGTACTTC; cdr3_aa: CASSRTESDAYEQYF
v_call: TRBV7-7; j_call: TRBJ2-5; clone_size: NA; d_call: TRBD1; cdr3_nt: TGTGCTAGCAGCTTAGGGCCGACAGGGGGCGCGGAGACCCAGTACTTC; cdr3_aa: CASSLGPTGGAETQYF
v_call: TRBV6-1; j_call: TRBJ2-7; clone_size: NA; d_call: NA; cdr3_nt: TGTGCCAGCAGTGCCACAGCGGACTCCTACGAGCAGTACTTC; cdr3_aa: CASSATADSYEQYF
v_call: TRBV6-5; j_call: TRBJ2-5; clone_size: NA; d_call: TRBD2; cdr3_nt: TGTGCCAGCAGTTACTCGAGAGCGGGGGAGGAGACCCAGTACTTC; cdr3_aa: CASSYSRAGEETQYF
v_call: TRBV30; j_call: TRBJ1-1; clone_size: NA; d_call: TRBD1; cdr3_nt: TGTGCCTGGAGACCCTGGACAGGAGAAGCTTTCTTT; cdr3_aa: CAWRPWTGEAFF
v_call: TRBV2; j_call: TRBJ1-2; clone_size: NA; d_call: NA; cdr3_nt: TGTGCCAGCAGTGAAGGGCAGCGTCGGGGCTACACCTTC; cdr3_aa: CASSEGQRRGYTF
v_call: TRBV2; j_call: TRBJ2-7; clone_size: NA; d_call: NA; cdr3_nt: TGTGCCAGCAGCTCCCGAGGCAGACCCTACGAGCAGTACTTC; cdr3_aa: CASSSRGRPYEQYF
v_call: TRBV5-1; j_call: TRBJ2-5; clone_size: NA; d_call: TRBD2; cdr3_nt: TGCGCCAGCAGCTCAACCGGGACTAGACAAGAGACCCAGTACTTC; cdr3_aa: CASSSTGTRQETQYF
v_call: TRBV13; j_call: TRBJ2-3; clone_size: NA; d_call: TRBD1; cdr3_nt: TGTGCCAGCAGCTTAGGAGACAGGGGAGGAGATACGCAGTATTTT; cdr3_aa: CASSLGDRGGDTQYF
v_call: TRBV19; j_call: TRBJ2-3; clone_size: NA; d_call: TRBD2; cdr3_nt: TGTGCCAGTAGTATGGCGGGGGGGCGAGATACGCAGTATTTT; cdr3_aa: CASSMAGGRDTQYF
v_call: TRBV18; j_call: TRBJ2-1; clone_size: NA; d_call: TRBD2; cdr3_nt: TGTGCCAGCTCACCGGGACGGGGGGGCTACAATGAGCAGTTCTTC; cdr3_aa: CASSPGRGGYNEQFF
v_call: TRBV29-1; j_call: TRBJ1-1; clone_size: NA; d_call: TRBD1; cdr3_nt: TGCAGCGTCTTGACAGGGGGCATCACTGAAGCTTTCTTT; cdr3_aa: CSVLTGGITEAFF
v_call: TRBV9; j_call: TRBJ2-2; clone_size: NA; d_call: NA; cdr3_nt: TGTGCCCCGTTCCCCGTCCCGCCGGACACCGGGGAGCTGTTTTTT; cdr3_aa: CAPFPVPPDTGELFF
v_call: TRBV7-9; j_call: TRBJ1-1; clone_size: NA; d_call: NA; cdr3_nt: TGTGCCAGCAGCTTAGTGGTGGTAACAGGGATCATGAACACTGAAGCTTTCTTT; cdr3_aa: CASSLVVVTGIMNTEAFF
v_call: TRBV13; j_call: TRBJ2-1; clone_size: NA; d_call: TRBD1; cdr3_nt: TGTGCCAGCAGCCCTAACAGGGGGAATGAGCAGTTCTTC; cdr3_aa: CASSPNRGNEQFF
v_call: TRBV4-3; j_call: TRBJ2-1; clone_size: NA; d_call: TRBD1; cdr3_nt: TGCGCCAGCAGCCCTGTCCAGGGGGTGAGAGATGAGCAGTTCTTC; cdr3_aa: CASSPVQGVRDEQFF
v_call: TRBV4-3; j_call: TRBJ2-1; clone_size: NA; d_call: TRBD1; cdr3_nt: TGCGCCAGCAGCCAAGATTCACCAGGGGGCTCCAATGAGCAGTTCTTC; cdr3_aa: CASSQDSPGGSNEQFF
v_call: TRBV27; j_call: TRBJ1-5; clone_size: NA; d_call: NA; cdr3_nt: TGTGCCAGCAGTTTAGGCAGGGAGGGTCAGCCCCAGCATTTT; cdr3_aa: CASSLGREGQPQHF
v_call: TRBV2; j_call: TRBJ1-3; clone_size: NA; d_call: TRBD1; cdr3_nt: TGTGCCAGCAGTGAAGCGACGGACAGGTCTGGAAACACCATATATTTT; cdr3_aa: CASSEATDRSGNTIYF
v_call: TRBV5-6; j_call: TRBJ2-5; clone_size: NA; d_call: TRBD2; cdr3_nt: TGTGCCAGCAGCTTGGCGGGGGGAGCAGAGACCCAGTACTTC; cdr3_aa: CASSLAGGAETQYF
v_call: TRBV30; j_call: TRBJ1-5; clone_size: NA; d_call: NA; cdr3_nt: TGTGCCTGGAGTCCACGCGGGGGTCAGGATCAGCCCCAGCATTTT; cdr3_aa: CAWSPRGGQDQPQHF
v_call: TRBV6-1; j_call: TRBJ1-5; clone_size: NA; d_call: NA; cdr3_nt: TGTGCCAGCAGCATGGGGGGGGCAAGCAATCAGCCCCAGCATTTT; cdr3_aa: CASSMGGASNQPQHF
v_call: TRBV4-1; j_call: TRBJ1-1; clone_size: NA; d_call: TRBD1; cdr3_nt: TGCGCCAGCAGCCGTGACAGGGCTGAAGCTTTCTTT; cdr3_aa: CASSRDRAEAFF